This T cell receptor (beta chain) was identified in a study of blood T cell repertoires in COVID-19. The authors' processing: Scientists estimated how many nucleated cells there were by amplifying reference gene primers. Method: immunoSEQ multiplex PCR; TCRdb's copy keeps in-frame clones and lacks some. V, J and clone size are those of that table, while D and trimming were read from the DNA. The data contain about 170,000 clones, 84% of them singletons. Trimming removed 0 bases at V and 6 bases at J, with 8 bases between. This CDR3 has 14 residues. Participants were aged roughly 18 to 90 years, lived in around 25 US areas, and enrolled virtually. A single count supports this clone.

The TCR comes from a man aged 45-65 years who had recovered from COVID-19. The rearrangement links TRBV23-1 to TRBJ1-4, with D hard to call. TRBV23-1 is classed as an ORF, of uncertain function. The sample was PBMCs or T cells enriched from blood (not recorded which). This CDR3 reads CASSQSRLDEKLFF. The CDR3 DNA reads TGCGCCAGCAGTCAATCCAGGTTAGATGAAAAACTGTTTTTT.